This T cell receptor (beta chain) was captured in a study of graft-versus-host responses after intestinal transplantation. Study background: Recipients underwent multivisceral, liver-intestinal, or isolated intestinal transplants. Every transplant recipient was induced with anti-thymocyte globulin, then maintained on tacrolimus and steroids for around 3 years.

The method was immunoSEQ multiplex PCR; TCRdb's version includes in-frame clones alone and lacks a portion of them. The sample shows 71,000 or so clones, around 90% of them seen only once. After removal of 2 bases from V and 1 base from J, the junction contained 7 bases not matched to a gene. Germline V gene data show CDR1 as SEHNR and CDR2 as FQNEAQ (reference sequence). CDR3 length: 17 residues. Study results and limitations: Early post-transplant HvG declines showed an association with peak circulating GvH clone levels. Individuals who had graft-donor T cell macrochimerism had allografts that showed high graft-versus-host to host-versus-graft clonal ratios.

Concerning this clone itself: Its antigen is undetermined.

The sequence derives from a human donor who received an intestinal transplant. The sequences come from unstimulated CD8+ T cells sorted from spleen or lymph node cells, collected before intestinal transplant. The chain joins TRBV7-9 to TRBJ2-7; TRBD2 matches at 11 bases. The CDR3 sequence is CASSLTGLAGLSYEQYF. Written as DNA, the CDR3 is TGTGCCAGCAGCTTAACCGGACTAGCGGGCCTTTCCTACGAGCAGTACTTC.